This T cell receptor beta chain derives from a study of beta chain features in type 1 diabetes. Study-wide points: Moderate yet significant TCRB CDR3 shortening was seen in Type 1 diabetes patients in all four CD4+ subsets.

Sequencing targeted expressed TCRB transcripts, as all isolated RNA had been reverse transcribed. Some clones are missing from TCRdb's copy, which holds only in-frame ones; the method was immunoSEQ multiplex PCR. Here the sample spans over 600,000 clones, roughly an eighth being singletons. Staining for CD45RO/CCR7/CD25/CD127/CD95/CD27 allowed sorting of CD4+ naive, central memory, regulatory and stem cell-like memory cells. V was pared by 5 bases and J by 5 bases, with 20 bases between. Per germline, CDR1 ENHRY and CDR2 SYGVKD. The CDR3 is 16 amino acids. This clone was counted only a few times. The antigen remains unidentified.

The specimen sequenced was naive CD4+ T cells from blood. The rearrangement links TRBV10-3 to TRBJ2-3, with a possible D match to TRBD2 (7 bases). The source is a man in his thirties or forties with type 1 diabetes. Here the CDR3 reads CAISPNGGQFGDTQYF. In DNA form, the CDR3 reads TGTGCCATCAGTCCGAACGGGGGGCAGTTTGGAGATACGCAGTATTTT.